The 8 T cell receptor beta chains given below trace back to one sample, sequenced in a study of human CD4 T cells and Enterobacteriaceae. Sorting took every CD4+ cell except CD45RA+CCR7+CD95- naive cells, reaching over 95% purity. TCRdb keeps only in-frame clones here, not all; method: immunoSEQ multiplex PCR. The sample has fewer than 35,000 clones; 80% to 90% are singletons. Sample: memory CD4+ T cells from blood. These receptors came from a human donor in good health.

This clone appeared a single time. V is TRBV28 and J is TRBJ2-6; TRBD1 agrees at 11 bases. V dropped 2 bases and J dropped 2; count of bases not matched to a gene: 5. Germline V CDR1 and CDR2: MDHEN, SYDVKM. The CDR3 totals 18 residues. The CDR3 sequence: CASSLVGQGVPGANVLTF. CDR3 in DNA: TGTGCCAGCAGTTTAGTGGGACAGGGGGTTCCTGGGGCCAACGTCCTGACTTTC.

The CDR3 here is CASGGAPEYNEQFF. The CDR3 DNA is TGTGCTAGTGGCGGAGCACCCGAGTACAATGAGCAGTTCTTC. The V call is TRBV12-5, the J call TRBJ2-1; D gene ambiguous. This CDR3 spans 14 amino acids. The V gene lost 6 bases and the J gene lost 4 bases, with 13 bases spanning the gap. The V gene's germline CDR1 is LGHNT and CDR2 FRNRAP.

The chain is built from TRBV18 and TRBJ2-7; the match to TRBD1 covers 9 bases. Trimming took 3 bases from V and 6 from J; bases not matched to a gene: 9. The germline CDR1 and CDR2 sequences are KGHSH and LQKENI. The CDR3 is made up of 15 amino acids. The CDR3 region has the DNA TGTGCCAGCTCACCTTCCGGGACAGGGCAAGGCGAGCAGTACTTC. This codes for CASSPSGTGQGEQYF.

J is TRBJ2-7 and V is TRBV6-5, with D tentatively TRBD1 or TRBD2 (6 bases each). Trimming shortened V by 0 bases and J by 0 bases, and 12 bases separated the two germline ends. The CDR3 runs to 16 residues. Germline V CDR1 and CDR2: MNHEY, SVGAGI. The CDR3: CASSYSKWGASYEQYF. The CDR3 nucleotides read TGTGCCAGCAGTTACTCGAAATGGGGGGCCTCCTACGAGCAGTACTTC.

This chain uses TRBV5-1 with TRBJ1-1; D is undetermined. Trimming pared 5 bases from V and 0 bases from J, leaving 11 bases between. Germline V CDR1 and CDR2: SGHRS, YFSETQ. The CDR3 is made up of 14 amino acids. As DNA, the CDR3 is TGCGCCAGCAGGCTCAGGAACATGAACACTGAAGCTTTCTTT. Translation: CASRLRNMNTEAFF. The entire variable domain, with the rest obtained from reference TRBV5-1 and TRBJ1-1, is as follows: KAGVTQTPRYLIKTRGQQVTLSCSPISGHRSVSWYQQTPGQGLQFLFEYFSETQRNKGNFPGRFSGRQFSNSRSEMNVSTLELGDSALYLCASRLRNMNTEAFFGQGTRLTVV.

The gene calls are TRBV2 and TRBJ1-1, with D maybe TRBD1 (5 bases). Germline CDR1 and CDR2: SNHLY and FYNNEI. The V gene lost 0 bases and the J gene lost 10 bases, with 12 bases spanning the gap. The CDR3 covers 13 residues. As DNA, the CDR3 is TGTGCCAGCAGTGAAGCGCTGGGGGGGGGAGCTTTCTTT. Protein: CASSEALGGGAFF.

By proportion, this clone is medium-sized (0.01 to 0.1%). The chain is built from TRBV27 and TRBJ2-2, with unresolved D. The CDR3 extends over 16 amino acids. V dropped 5 bases and J dropped 0 bases, with 13 bases sitting between them. CDR1 and CDR2 from the germline V gene are MNHEY and SMNVEV (reference sequence). Here the CDR3 reads CASSRGRLTNTGELFF. Here the CDR3 DNA reads TGTGCCAGCAGTCGCGGACGCCTGACGAACACCGGGGAGCTGTTTTTT.

This clone came up a few times. The V and J genes are TRBV2 and TRBJ1-5; 7 bases map to TRBD1. V was pared by 6 bases and J by 0 bases, with 5 bases of the junction left unmatched. The CDR3 spans 15 residues. CDR1 is SNHLY, CDR2 FYNNEI, per germline. The CDR3 region is CASRQQGFSNQPQHF. CDR3 sequence (DNA): TGTGCCAGCAGGCAACAGGGGTTTAGCAATCAGCCCCAGCATTTT.